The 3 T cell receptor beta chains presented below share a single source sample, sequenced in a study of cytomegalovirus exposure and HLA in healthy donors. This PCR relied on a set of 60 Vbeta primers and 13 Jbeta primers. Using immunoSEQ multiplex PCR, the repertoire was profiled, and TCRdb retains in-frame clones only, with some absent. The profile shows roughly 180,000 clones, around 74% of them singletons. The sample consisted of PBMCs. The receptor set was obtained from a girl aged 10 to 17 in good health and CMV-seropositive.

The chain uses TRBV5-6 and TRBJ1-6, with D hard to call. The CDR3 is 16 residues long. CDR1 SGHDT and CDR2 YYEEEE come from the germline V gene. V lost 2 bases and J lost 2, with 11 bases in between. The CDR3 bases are TGTGCCAGCAGCTTATCCAGAAGTCCCTATAATTCACCCCTCCACTTT. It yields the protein CASSLSRSPYNSPLHF.

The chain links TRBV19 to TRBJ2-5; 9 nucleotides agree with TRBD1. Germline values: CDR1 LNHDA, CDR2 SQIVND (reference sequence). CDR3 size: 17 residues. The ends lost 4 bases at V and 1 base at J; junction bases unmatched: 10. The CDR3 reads CASSSSVGQGFQETQYF. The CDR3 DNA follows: TGTGCCAGTAGTAGCTCCGTCGGACAGGGGTTCCAAGAGACCCAGTACTTC.

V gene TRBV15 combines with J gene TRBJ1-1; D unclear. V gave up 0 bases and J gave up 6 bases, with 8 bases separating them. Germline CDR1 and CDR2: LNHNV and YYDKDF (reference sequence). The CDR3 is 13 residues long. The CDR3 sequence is CATSRENGAEAFF. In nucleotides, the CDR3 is TGTGCCACCAGCAGAGAGAACGGGGCTGAAGCTTTCTTT.